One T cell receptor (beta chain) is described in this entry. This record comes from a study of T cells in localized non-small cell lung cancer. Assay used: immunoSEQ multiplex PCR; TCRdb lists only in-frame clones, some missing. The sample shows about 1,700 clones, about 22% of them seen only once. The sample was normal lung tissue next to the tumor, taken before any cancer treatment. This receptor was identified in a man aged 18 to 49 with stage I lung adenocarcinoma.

CDR3 sequence reads: CASLGPVFTLHF. In nucleotides, the CDR3 is TGCGCCAGCCTCGGACCCGTCTTCACCCTCCACTTT. The chain employs TRBV10-2 and TRBJ1-6; D ambiguous. The CDR3 loop spans 12 amino acids. Trimming took off 8 bases at V and 14 bases at J, with 16 bases between the two ends. Per the germline V gene, CDR1 is WSHSY and CDR2 is SAAADI.